Listed below are T cell receptor beta chains from one sample, sequenced in a study of blood T cell repertoires in COVID-19. Using immunoSEQ multiplex PCR, the repertoire was profiled, and TCRdb retains in-frame clones only, with some absent. The top ten clones hold 6.2% of a sample with 120,000 to 150,000 clones, around four fifths of them seen once. The sequenced sample was PBMCs or T cells enriched from blood (not recorded which). The receptor set was obtained from a woman in her thirties or forties who had recovered from COVID-19. Both conserved end residues are part of each CDR3.

CDR3aa	j_gene	len	v_gene
CASSPGTGWGNEQFF	TRBJ2-1	15	TRBV18
CACGDYEQYF	TRBJ2-7	10	TRBV6-5
CATKIGGRNEQFF	TRBJ2-1	13	TRBV10-3
CASSRTGQYNEQFF	TRBJ2-1	14	TRBV18
CASSIEYRGPYEQYF	TRBJ2-7	15	TRBV11-2
CASSRDTGELFF	TRBJ2-2	12	TRBV6-2/TRBV6-3
CASSPRGTGGYYNEQFF	TRBJ2-1	17	TRBV5-1
CASSPGLAGVDEQFF	TRBJ2-1	15	TRBV7-7
CASSEARDLGAFF	TRBJ1-1	13	TRBV2
CASSLGDFNEQFF	TRBJ2-1	13	TRBV7-9
CASGNLEGEKLFF	TRBJ1-4	13	TRBV7-9
CASSSPQALAGGSGEQFF	TRBJ2-1	18	TRBV7-2
CASSLYLGQSSPLHF	TRBJ1-6	15	TRBV27
CASSVADRDYGYTF	TRBJ1-2	14	TRBV9
CASSQGRVGTEAFF	TRBJ1-1	14	TRBV4-1
CAAAANTGELFF	TRBJ2-2	12	TRBV25-1
CASSFTGAMNTEAFF	TRBJ1-1	15	TRBV27
CASSLSAEGTQYF	TRBJ2-5	13	TRBV5-4
CASSSSTDTQYF	TRBJ2-3	12	TRBV12-3/TRBV12-4
CASSLVTSGSNEQYF	TRBJ2-7	15	TRBV27
CASSHGQGPNTEAFF	TRBJ1-1	15	TRBV14
CASSQDLSSGGEETQYF	TRBJ2-5	17	TRBV3-1/TRBV3-2
CASRLAGGAQTQYF	TRBJ2-5	14	TRBV2
CAISDQGARGNQPQHF	TRBJ1-5	16	TRBV10-3
CASSPYVPADSSGNTIYF	TRBJ1-3	18	TRBV18
CASSEIQATGYGYTF	TRBJ1-2	15	TRBV4-1
CASSPGTVPNTEAFF	TRBJ1-1	15	TRBV18
CASYPGGAAGNTIYF	TRBJ1-3	15	TRBV19
CAWSRDRQSLGYTF	TRBJ1-2	14	TRBV30
CASSLQGAADTDTQYF	TRBJ2-3	16	TRBV5-1
CASSVAGGPYNEQFF	TRBJ2-1	15	TRBV9
CASRTGPGGYGYTF	TRBJ1-2	14	TRBV4-1